This T cell receptor beta chain was identified in a study of shared clonotypes between healthy human individuals. General study findings and limits: The study sampled only blood, and tissue repertoires likely differ.

The repertoire was sequenced with immunoSEQ multiplex PCR; TCRdb's copy has only in-frame clones and lacks some. The repertoire has around 1 million clones, about 80% of them found once; the top ten carry about 1.5%. In the case of this clone: Its antigen remains unknown.

Source material: memory CD4+ T cells sorted from blood. This sample's subset: CD45RA-negative fraction. This clonotype was sampled from a young man in good health.

CDR3 loop: CASSLTGESEKLFF. The DNA of the CDR3 is TGTGCCAGCAGCCTGACAGGGGAAAGCGAAAAACTGTTTTTT. This chain uses TRBV5-4 with TRBJ1-4; TRBD1 matches 8 bases. Germline CDR1 reads SGHNT; CDR2 reads YYREEE (reference sequence). The CDR3 covers 14 residues. The V segment lost 4 bases and the J segment 8 bases; nucleotides outside the gene matches: 7.